Detailed here is one T cell receptor (beta chain). Its antigen is not identified. This entry is derived from a study of shared clonotypes between healthy human individuals. The germline V gene has CDR1 SGHDN and CDR2 FVKESK. This CDR3 is 11 amino acids long. Between the trimmed V and J ends, which lost 4 bases and 4 bases, there was a span of 5 bases. Broader study findings: Estimated clonotype richness was generally higher in naive than memory subsets.

Method: immunoSEQ multiplex PCR; TCRdb's copy keeps in-frame clones and lacks some. This table has about 2.4 million clones, over 85% appearing once. Sequenced input: naive CD4+ T cells from PBMCs. The subset here: CD45RA+ positively selected. The receptor was derived from a man aged 18-30 years in good health. Some clones in this sample may be carry-over from other donors' samples. The genes are TRBV14 and TRBJ2-7; D uncertain. The CDR3 DNA reads as TGTGCCAGCAGCCGCGCATACGAGCAGTACTTC. Translation gives CASSRAYEQYF.